The clone carrying this TCR beta chain was found many times. Its specificity is not known. The sample belongs to a study of T cells in Graves' hyperthyroidism and ophthalmopathy. Germline lookup yields CDR1 DFQATT and CDR2 SNEGSKA (reference sequence). Trimming shortened V by 3 bases and J by 7 bases, and 10 bases separated the two germline ends. The CDR3 is 13 amino acids. Hyperthyroidism was newly diagnosed in patients aged 18 to 65 (duration under 2 months). Every diagnosis used clinical symptoms, serum thyroxine and TRAb, thyroid ultrasound and orbital computed tomography. Study-level findings and limits: Stable hyperthyroidism was separated from ophthalmopathy by a model based on 13 V-J features.

There were TCR beta CDR3 regions amplified from RNA transcripts. TCR CDR3 underwent first-round RT-PCR with the HTBI primer set. TCRdb used MiXCR to reprocess the multiplex PCR reads, holding one entry per CDR3 protein. The sample consists of roughly 700,000 distinct CDR3 sequences, 35% of them appearing once. The origin of this receptor is a woman aged 40 to 50 with Graves' hyperthyroidism. The sequenced material came from blood. The chain links TRBV20-1 to TRBJ1-6, with a weak D call TRBD1 (5 bases). In DNA, the CDR3 is TGCAGTGCTAGGGACACACACAATTCACCCCTCCACTTT. Translation: CSARDTHNSPLHF.